Listed below are T cell receptor beta chains from one sample, sequenced in a study of blood T cell repertoires in COVID-19. Assay used: immunoSEQ multiplex PCR; TCRdb lists only in-frame clones, some missing. Of tens of thousands of clones listed, roughly 80% were seen once; the top ten hold around 12%. Material for sequencing was peripheral blood. The receptors originated from a human donor in a cohort sampled during active COVID-19. CDR3s include the opening cysteine and the closing phenylalanine or tryptophan. The order of the fields is J gene, V gene, D gene, CDR3 DNA, CDR3 protein. A D gene is named only where the DNA matches it firmly.

TRBJ2-2 | TRBV5-1 | TRBD2 | TGCGCCAGCAGCTTGGTGAGCGGGGGGCACACCGGGGAGCTGTTTTTT | CASSLVSGGHTGELFF
TRBJ2-5 | TRBV5-1 | - | TGCGCCAGCAGCTTGGCCCCCGCGGTAGAGACCCAGTACTTC | CASSLAPAVETQYF
TRBJ2-1 | TRBV18 | TRBD2 | TGTGCCAGCTCACCACGGGGAGGCGGGGGGAGCTCCTACAATGAGCAGTTCTTC | CASSPRGGGGSSYNEQFF
TRBJ1-6 | TRBV5-6 | TRBD1 | TGTGCCAGCAGCCTGGGACAGGGGGTCCATAATTCACCCCTCCACTTT | CASSLGQGVHNSPLHF
TRBJ1-4 | TRBV6-6 | - | TGTGCCAGCAGTTACTCTTTGGAGGGAGAAAAACTGTTTTTT | CASSYSLEGEKLFF
TRBJ1-1 | TRBV18 | - | TGTGCCAGCTCAATCGACAGGAACACTGAAGCTTTCTTT | CASSIDRNTEAFF
TRBJ1-1 | TRBV29-1 | - | TGCAGCGTTCAGGGGCTCCCCGGGAAATCGAACACTGAAGCTTTCTTT | CSVQGLPGKSNTEAFF
TRBJ2-5 | TRBV5-1 | TRBD1 | TGCGCCAGCAGCTGGAACAGGGGCCAAGAGACCCAGTACTTC | CASSWNRGQETQYF
TRBJ2-5 | TRBV18 | - | TGTGCCAGCTCACCACCTACTGGAGAGACCCAGTACTTC | CASSPPTGETQYF
TRBJ1-6 | TRBV30 | TRBD1 | TGTGCCTGGAATTTCCCAGGGGGCTCTGAGGAGGGTAGGTCCCTCCACTTT | CAWNFPGGSEEGRSLHF
TRBJ1-2 | TRBV7-9 | TRBD1 | TGTGCCAGCAGTCAGGGACAGAAGGTTGGCTACACCTTC | CASSQGQKVGYTF
TRBJ2-5 | TRBV28 | - | TGTGCCAGCAGTTTTGGAAGGAGGGAGACCCAGTACTTC | CASSFGRRETQYF
TRBJ2-5 | TRBV7-8 | TRBD2 | TGTGCCAGCAGCTTAGGGTTAGCGGGGGCGGTTACCCAAGAGACCCAGTACTTC | CASSLGLAGAVTQETQYF
TRBJ2-7 | TRBV4-1 | - | TGCGCCAGCAGCCAAGATGCGGCCAGTCCCTACGAGCAGTACTTC | CASSQDAASPYEQYF
TRBJ1-5 | TRBV7-9 | - | TGTGCCAGCAGCGCGCCGGGGGGTCCGAGCAATCAGCCCCAGCATTTT | CASSAPGGPSNQPQHF
TRBJ2-1 | TRBV5-1 | TRBD2 | TGCGCCAGCAGCCCAGCGCACCTAGCGGCCCCCCTGTGGGATGAGCAGTTCTTC | CASSPAHLAAPLWDEQFF
TRBJ2-5 | TRBV7-9 | - | TGTGCCAGCAGCTTAGCCGAGCCGGGACATCAGTACTTC | CASSLAEPGHQYF
TRBJ1-5 | TRBV25-1 | TRBD1 | TGTGCCAGCAGCCACAGGGGGAGCAATCAGCCCCAGCATTTT | CASSHRGSNQPQHF
TRBJ2-3 | TRBV4-2 | TRBD2 | TGTGCCAGCAGCCAGCTTACGGGACTAGGCCCCGATACGCAGTATTTT | CASSQLTGLGPDTQYF
TRBJ1-1 | TRBV5-1 | - | TGCGCCAGCAGCCCAACAGACAGGTCTCCAGGGACTGAAGCTTTCTTT | CASSPTDRSPGTEAFF